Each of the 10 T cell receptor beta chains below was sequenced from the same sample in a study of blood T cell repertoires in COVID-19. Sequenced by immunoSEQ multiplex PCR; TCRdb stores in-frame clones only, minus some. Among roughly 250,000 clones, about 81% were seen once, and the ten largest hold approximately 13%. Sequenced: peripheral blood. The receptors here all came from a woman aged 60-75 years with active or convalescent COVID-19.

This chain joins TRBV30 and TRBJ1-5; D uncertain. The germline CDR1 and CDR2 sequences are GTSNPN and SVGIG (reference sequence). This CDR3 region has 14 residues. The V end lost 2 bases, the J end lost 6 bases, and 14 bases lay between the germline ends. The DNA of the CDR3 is TGTGCCTGGAGTCCGGGCGGGGTCACTCAGCCCCAGCATTTT. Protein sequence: CAWSPGGVTQPQHF. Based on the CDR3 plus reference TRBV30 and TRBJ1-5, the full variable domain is SQTIHQWPATLVQPVGSPLSLECTVEGTSNPNLYWYRQAAGRGLQLLFYSVGIGQISSEVPQNLSASRPQDRQFILSSKKLLLSDSGFYLCAWSPGGVTQPQHFGDGTRLSIL.

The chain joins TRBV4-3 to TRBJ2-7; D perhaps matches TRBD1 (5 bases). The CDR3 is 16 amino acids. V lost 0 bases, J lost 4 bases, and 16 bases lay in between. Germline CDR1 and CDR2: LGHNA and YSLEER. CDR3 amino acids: CASSQDRWTSSYEQYF. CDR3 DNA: TGCGCCAGCAGCCAAGACCGATGGACATCATCTTACGAGCAGTACTTC.

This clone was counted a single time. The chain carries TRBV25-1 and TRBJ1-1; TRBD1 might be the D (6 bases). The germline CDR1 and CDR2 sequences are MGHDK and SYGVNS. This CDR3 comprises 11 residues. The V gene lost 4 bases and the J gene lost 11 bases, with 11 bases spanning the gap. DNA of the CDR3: TGTGCCAGCAGTGTCGGGACATCTGCTTTCTTT. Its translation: CASSVGTSAFF.

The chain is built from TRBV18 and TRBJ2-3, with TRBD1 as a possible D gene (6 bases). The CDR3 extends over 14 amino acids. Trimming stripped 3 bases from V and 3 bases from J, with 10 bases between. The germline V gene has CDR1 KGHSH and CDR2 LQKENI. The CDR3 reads CASSPQQGTDTQYF. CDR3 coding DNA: TGTGCCAGCTCACCCCAACAGGGAACAGATACGCAGTATTTT.

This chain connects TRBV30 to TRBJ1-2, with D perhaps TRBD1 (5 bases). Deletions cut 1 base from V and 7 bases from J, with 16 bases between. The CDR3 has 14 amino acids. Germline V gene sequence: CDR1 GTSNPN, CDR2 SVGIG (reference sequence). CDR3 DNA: TGTGCCTGGAGTGGGGTCGTCCAGGGCACTGGCTACACCTTC. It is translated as CAWSGVVQGTGYTF.

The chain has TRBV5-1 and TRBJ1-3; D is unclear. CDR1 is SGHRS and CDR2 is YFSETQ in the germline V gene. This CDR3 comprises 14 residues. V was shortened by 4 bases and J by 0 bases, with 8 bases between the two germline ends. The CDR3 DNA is TGCGCCAGCAGCCCGGTCGGCTCTGGAAACACCATATATTTT. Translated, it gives CASSPVGSGNTIYF.

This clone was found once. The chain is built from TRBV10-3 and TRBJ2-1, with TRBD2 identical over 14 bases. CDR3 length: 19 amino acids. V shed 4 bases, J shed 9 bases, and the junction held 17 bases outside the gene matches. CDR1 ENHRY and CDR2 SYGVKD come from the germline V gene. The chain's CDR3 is CAISVGGLAGGPRGGEQFF. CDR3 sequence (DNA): TGTGCCATCAGTGTGGGAGGACTAGCGGGGGGCCCCAGGGGTGGTGAGCAGTTCTTC.

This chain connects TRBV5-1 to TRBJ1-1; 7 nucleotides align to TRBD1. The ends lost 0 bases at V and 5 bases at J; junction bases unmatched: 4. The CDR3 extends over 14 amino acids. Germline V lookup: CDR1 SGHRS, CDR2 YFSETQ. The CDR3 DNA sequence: TGCGCCAGCAGCTTGGCCCCGGGACAGACTGAAGCTTTCTTT. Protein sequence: CASSLAPGQTEAFF.

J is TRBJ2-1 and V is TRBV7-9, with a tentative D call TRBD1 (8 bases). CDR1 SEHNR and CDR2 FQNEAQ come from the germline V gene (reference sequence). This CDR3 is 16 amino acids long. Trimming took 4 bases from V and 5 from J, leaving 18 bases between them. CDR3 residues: CASSSGGQGANNEQFF. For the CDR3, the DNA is TGTGCCAGCAGCTCCGGGGGGCAGGGGGCGAACAATGAGCAGTTCTTC.

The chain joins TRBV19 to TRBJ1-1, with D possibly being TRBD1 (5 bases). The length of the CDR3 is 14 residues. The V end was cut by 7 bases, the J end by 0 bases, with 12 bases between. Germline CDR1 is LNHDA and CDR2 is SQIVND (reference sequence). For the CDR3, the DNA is TGTGCCAGTACCGACAGACCTGTGAACACTGAAGCTTTCTTT. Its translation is CASTDRPVNTEAFF.